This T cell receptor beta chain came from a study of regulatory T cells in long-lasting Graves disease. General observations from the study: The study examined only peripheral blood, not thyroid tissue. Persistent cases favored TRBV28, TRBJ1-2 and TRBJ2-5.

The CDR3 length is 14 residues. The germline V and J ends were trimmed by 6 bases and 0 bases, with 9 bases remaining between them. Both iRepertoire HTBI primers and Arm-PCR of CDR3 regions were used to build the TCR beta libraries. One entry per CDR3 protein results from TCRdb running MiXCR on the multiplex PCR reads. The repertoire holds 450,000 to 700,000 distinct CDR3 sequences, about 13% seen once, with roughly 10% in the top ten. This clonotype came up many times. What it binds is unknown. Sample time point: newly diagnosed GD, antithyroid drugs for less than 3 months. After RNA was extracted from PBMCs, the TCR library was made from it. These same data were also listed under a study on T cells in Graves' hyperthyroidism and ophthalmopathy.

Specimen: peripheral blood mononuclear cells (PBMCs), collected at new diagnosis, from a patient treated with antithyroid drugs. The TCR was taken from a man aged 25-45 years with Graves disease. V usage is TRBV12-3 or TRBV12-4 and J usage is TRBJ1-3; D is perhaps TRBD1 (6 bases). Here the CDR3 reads CASSLGHSGNTIYF. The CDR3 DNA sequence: TGTGCCAGCAGCTTGGGACACTCTGGAAACACCATATATTTT.